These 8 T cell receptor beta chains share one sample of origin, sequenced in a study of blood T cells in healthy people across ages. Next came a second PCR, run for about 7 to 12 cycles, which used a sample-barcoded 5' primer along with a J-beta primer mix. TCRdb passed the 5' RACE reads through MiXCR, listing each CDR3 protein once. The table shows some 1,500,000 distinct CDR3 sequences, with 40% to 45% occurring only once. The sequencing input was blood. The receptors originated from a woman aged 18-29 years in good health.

The CDR3 sequence is CASSLKIGELFF. The CDR3 region has the DNA TGTGCCAGCAGCTTAAAAATCGGGGAGCTGTTTTTT. The chain joins TRBV7-2 to TRBJ2-2; no reliable D call. Germline values: CDR1 SGHTA, CDR2 FQGNSA. V lost 2 bases to trimming and J lost 7 bases, with 5 bases between them. This CDR3 has 12 amino acids.

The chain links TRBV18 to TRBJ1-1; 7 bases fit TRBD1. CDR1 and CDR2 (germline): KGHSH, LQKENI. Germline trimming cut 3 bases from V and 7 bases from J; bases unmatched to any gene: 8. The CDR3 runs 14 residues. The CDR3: CASSPTYRGNEAFF. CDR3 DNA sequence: TGTGCCAGCTCACCCACCTACAGGGGAAATGAAGCTTTCTTT.

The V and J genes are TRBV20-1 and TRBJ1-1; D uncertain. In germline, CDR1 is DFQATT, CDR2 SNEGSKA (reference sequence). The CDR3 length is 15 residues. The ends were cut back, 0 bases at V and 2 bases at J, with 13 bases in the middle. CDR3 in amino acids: CSARDPRSPNTEAFF. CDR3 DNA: TGCAGTGCTAGAGATCCCCGGTCCCCTAACACTGAAGCTTTCTTT.

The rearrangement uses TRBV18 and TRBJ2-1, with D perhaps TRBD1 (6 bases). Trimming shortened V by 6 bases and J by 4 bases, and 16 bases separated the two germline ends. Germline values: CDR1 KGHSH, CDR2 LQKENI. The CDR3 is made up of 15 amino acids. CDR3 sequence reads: CASSRDIATYNEQFF. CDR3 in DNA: TGTGCCAGCTCTCGGGACATAGCTACATACAATGAGCAGTTCTTC.

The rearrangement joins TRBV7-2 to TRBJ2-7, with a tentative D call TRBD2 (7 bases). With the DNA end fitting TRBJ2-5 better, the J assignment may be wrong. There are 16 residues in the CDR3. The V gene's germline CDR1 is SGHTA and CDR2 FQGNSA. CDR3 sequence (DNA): TGTGCCAGCAGCTTATGGGCGCGGGGGCCGGAAGAGACCCAGTACTTC. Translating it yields CASSLWARGPEETQYF.

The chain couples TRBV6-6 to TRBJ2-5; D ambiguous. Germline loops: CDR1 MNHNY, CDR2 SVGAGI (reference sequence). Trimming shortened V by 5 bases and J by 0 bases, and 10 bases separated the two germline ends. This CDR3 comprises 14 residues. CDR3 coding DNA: TGTGCCAGCAGTGATTCGACGTACCAAGAGACCCAGTACTTC. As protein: CASSDSTYQETQYF.

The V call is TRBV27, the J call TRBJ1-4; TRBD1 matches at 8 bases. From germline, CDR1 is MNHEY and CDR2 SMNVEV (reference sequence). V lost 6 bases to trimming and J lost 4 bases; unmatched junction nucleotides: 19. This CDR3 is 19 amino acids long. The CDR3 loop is CASRPFRQTTTGGNEKLFF. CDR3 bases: TGTGCCAGCAGGCCGTTCCGGCAGACTACTACAGGGGGTAATGAAAAACTGTTTTTT. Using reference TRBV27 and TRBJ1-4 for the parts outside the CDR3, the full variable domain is EAQVTQNPRYLITVTGKKLTVTCSQNMNHEYMSWYRQDPGLGLRQIYYSMNVEVTDKGDVPEGYKVSRKEKRNFPLILESPSPNQTSLYFCASRPFRQTTTGGNEKLFFGSGTQLSVL.

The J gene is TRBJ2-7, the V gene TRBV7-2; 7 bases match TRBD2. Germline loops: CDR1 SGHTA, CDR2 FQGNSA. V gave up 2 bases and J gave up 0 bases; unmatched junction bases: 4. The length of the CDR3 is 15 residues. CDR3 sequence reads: CASSLYAGDSYEQYF. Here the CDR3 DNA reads TGTGCCAGCAGCTTATATGCGGGGGACTCCTACGAGCAGTACTTC.